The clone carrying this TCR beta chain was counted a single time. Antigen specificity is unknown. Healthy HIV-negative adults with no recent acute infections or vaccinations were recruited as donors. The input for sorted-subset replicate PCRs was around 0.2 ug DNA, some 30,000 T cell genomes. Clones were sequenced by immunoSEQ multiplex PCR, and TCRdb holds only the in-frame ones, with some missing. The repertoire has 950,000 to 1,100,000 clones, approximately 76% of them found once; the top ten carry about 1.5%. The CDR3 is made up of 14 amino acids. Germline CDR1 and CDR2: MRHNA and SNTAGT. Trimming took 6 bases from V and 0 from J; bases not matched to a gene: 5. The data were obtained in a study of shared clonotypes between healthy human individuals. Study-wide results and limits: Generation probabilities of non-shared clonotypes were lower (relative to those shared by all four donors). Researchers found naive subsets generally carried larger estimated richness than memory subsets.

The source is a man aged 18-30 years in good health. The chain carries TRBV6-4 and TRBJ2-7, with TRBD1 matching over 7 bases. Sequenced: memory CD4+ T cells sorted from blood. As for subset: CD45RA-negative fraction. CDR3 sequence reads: CASSDRASSYEQYF. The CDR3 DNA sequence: TGTGCCAGCAGCGACAGGGCTTCCTCCTACGAGCAGTACTTC.